What follows are 25 T cell receptor beta chains derived from one specimen sequenced in a study of identical twins. Each CDR3 protein is one row after TCRdb ran MiXCR on the 5' RACE reads. The repertoire includes about 570,000 distinct CDR3 sequences, just under 10% of them detected once, and approximately 3% sits in the top ten. This sample was shared with a second study, whose subject was yellow fever vaccine responses in identical twins.

Sequencing input: PBMCs. The receptors were sampled from a woman between 18 and 29 years old in good health.

There are many counts of this clonotype. One junction end does not reproduce the germline sequence, and a read error may be involved. J is TRBJ1-5 and V is TRBV2, with D perhaps TRBD1 (6 bases). The CDR3 is made up of 14 amino acids. Germline V lookup: CDR1 SNHLY, CDR2 FYNNEI. In nucleotides, the CDR3 is TGCGCCAGCAGCCCGGACAGAGGCAATCAGCCCCAGCATTTT. Protein product: CASSPDRGNQPQHF.

This chain connects TRBV6-1 to TRBJ2-7; 11 bases are shared with TRBD1. The CDR3 contains 14 residues. V trimming: 6 bases; J trimming: 3 bases; junction bases outside the gene matches: 4. Germline V gene sequence: CDR1 MNHNS, CDR2 SASEGT. The CDR3 DNA follows: TGTGCCAGCAGCACGGACAGGGGGCTCTACGAGCAGTACTTC. Translated: CASSTDRGLYEQYF.

The chain combines TRBV18 with TRBJ2-7; 8 bases are shared with TRBD2. CDR3 size: 15 residues. The ends lost 1 base at V and 3 bases at J; junction bases unmatched: 5. Germline V gives CDR1 KGHSH, CDR2 LQKENI. DNA for the CDR3: TGTGCCAGCTCACCACGAGGAAGCGGGAGCTACGAGCAGTACTTC. Translation gives CASSPRGSGSYEQYF.

The chain has TRBV27 and TRBJ2-7, with D unclear. V was pared by 10 bases and J by 0 bases, with 16 bases between. The CDR3 sequence is 14 residues long. Per germline, CDR1 MNHEY and CDR2 SMNVEV (reference sequence). Written as DNA, the CDR3 is TGTGCCACCGTTTCCCTTAGGCCCTCCTACGAGCAGTACTTC. This sequence encodes CATVSLRPSYEQYF.

This clonotype was found a few times. This chain links TRBV11-3 with TRBJ2-3; D gene ambiguous. Trimming removed 7 bases from V and 6 bases from J, with 11 bases in between. Germline values: CDR1 SGHNT, CDR2 YENEEA. This CDR3 has 12 amino acids. CDR3 in DNA: TGTGCCAGCACCGGAACGGAGGATACGCAGTATTTT. Residues: CASTGTEDTQYF. Supplemented by reference TRBV11-3 and TRBJ2-3, the full variable domain reads EAGVVQSPRYKIIEKKQPVAFWCNPISGHNTLYWYLQNLGQGPELLIRYENEEAVDDSQLPKDRFSAERLKGVDSTLKIQPAELGDSAVYLCASTGTEDTQYFGPGTRLTVL.

This clonotype was observed many times. The rearrangement joins TRBV5-5 to TRBJ2-2; D gene ambiguous. CDR1 SGHKS and CDR2 YYEKEE come from the germline V gene (reference sequence). V dropped 0 bases and J dropped 7 bases, with 7 bases sitting between them. The length of the CDR3 is 13 residues. CDR3 in DNA: TGTGCCAGCAGCTTGGTAGGCTACGGGGAGCTGTTTTTT. Translation: CASSLVGYGELFF.

This chain uses TRBV7-3 with TRBJ2-1; 9 bases are a match to TRBD2. Germline CDR1 SGHTA, CDR2 FQGTGA. V was clipped by 6 bases and J by 9 bases; unmatched bases: 9. The CDR3 has 14 residues. The CDR3 nucleotides are TGTGCCAGCAGAAAAGGCGGGGGGGCCGGTGAGCAGTTCTTC. The encoded protein is CASRKGGGAGEQFF.

This clonotype was picked up many times. The chain carries TRBV3-1 and TRBJ2-7; D is ambiguous. The CDR3 covers 12 residues. Germline-derived CDR1 and CDR2 are LGHDT and YNNKEL (reference sequence). V was cut by 1 base and J by 4 bases, with 5 bases left in between. The CDR3 region is CASSQAGYEQYF. CDR3 bases: TGTGCCAGCAGCCAAGCGGGTTACGAGCAGTACTTC.

Ten or more counts support this clonotype. V usage is TRBV29-1 and J usage is TRBJ2-1; perhaps D is TRBD1 or TRBD2 (5 bases each). V shed 7 bases and J shed 4 bases, with 14 bases lying between them. Germline CDR1 reads SQVTM; CDR2 reads ANQGSEA. The CDR3 is 13 amino acids. CDR3 sequence reads: CSGGEGSYNEQFF. CDR3 DNA: TGCAGCGGTGGAGAGGGGAGTTACAATGAGCAGTTCTTC.

This clonotype was found a few times. The rearrangement uses TRBV5-1 and TRBJ2-1, with TRBD2 as a possible D gene (6 bases). The CDR3 is 13 amino acids. The V gene's germline CDR1 is SGHRS and CDR2 YFSETQ. V was trimmed by 5 bases and J by 7 bases, leaving 13 bases between them. The CDR3 spells CASRLASRNEQFF. The CDR3 region has the DNA TGCGCCAGCAGACTAGCTAGTAGGAATGAGCAGTTCTTC.

The chain links TRBV5-1 to TRBJ2-5; TRBD1 matches at 7 bases. Germline CDR1 SGHRS, CDR2 YFSETQ. The CDR3 covers 15 residues. V dropped 1 base and J dropped 5; count of bases not matched to a gene: 8. CDR3 amino acids: CASSLSAGGYETQYF. The CDR3 DNA reads as TGCGCCAGCAGCTTGTCTGCAGGGGGATATGAGACCCAGTACTTC. The entire variable domain, with the rest obtained from reference TRBV5-1 and TRBJ2-5, is as follows: KAGVTQTPRYLIKTRGQQVTLSCSPISGHRSVSWYQQTPGQGLQFLFEYFSETQRNKGNFPGRFSGRQFSNSRSEMNVSTLELGDSALYLCASSLSAGGYETQYFGPGTRLLVL.

This clonotype was seen a handful of times. This sequence joins TRBV20-1 and TRBJ2-3, with 8 bases matching TRBD2. Per the germline V gene, CDR1 is DFQATT and CDR2 is SNEGSKA (reference sequence). Trimming removed 6 bases from V and 5 bases from J; junction bases left unmatched: 7. The CDR3 covers 13 residues. CDR3 protein: CSAQAGDGDTQYF. CDR3 bases: TGCAGTGCGCAAGCGGGAGATGGAGATACGCAGTATTTT.

There are a few counts of this clonotype. The chain carries TRBV27 and TRBJ2-3; 8 nucleotides align to TRBD1. Germline V lookup: CDR1 MNHEY, CDR2 SMNVEV (reference sequence). The CDR3 has 14 residues. The J segment lost 5 bases and the V segment lost 2 bases, leaving 3 bases of the junction unmatched. The CDR3 DNA is TGTGCCAGCAGTTTAGACACAGGGGGAGATACGCAGTATTTT. The encoded protein is CASSLDTGGDTQYF.

At least ten counts were recorded for this clonotype. The chain couples TRBV5-1 to TRBJ2-7, with 10 bases fitting TRBD2. Trimming at V came to 5 bases and at J to 6 bases, leaving 5 bases not matched to a gene. The CDR3 is made up of 13 amino acids. Germline loops: CDR1 SGHRS, CDR2 YFSETQ. The CDR3 region is CASRASGSFEQYF. CDR3 bases: TGCGCCAGCAGGGCTAGCGGGAGTTTCGAGCAGTACTTC.

V gene TRBV4-3 combines with J gene TRBJ2-1; 10 bases fit TRBD1. The CDR3 has 16 amino acids. Per the germline V gene, CDR1 is LGHNA and CDR2 is YSLEER. Trimming cost V 1 base and J 4 bases; bases outside gene matches: 4. In DNA, the CDR3 is TGCGCCAGCAGCCAAGTTTGGGACAGGGGATACAATGAGCAGTTCTTC. Translating gives CASSQVWDRGYNEQFF.

This clonotype was found many times. The CDR3 is CASSLAGPGWYF. As DNA, the CDR3 is TGTGCCAGCAGCTTAGCGGGTCCCGGTTGGTACTTC. The rearrangement links TRBV7-2 to TRBJ2-7; D gene uncertain. Per germline, CDR1 SGHTA and CDR2 FQGNSA. V gave up 0 bases and J gave up 12 bases, with 12 bases separating them. The CDR3 spans 12 residues.

The chain carries TRBV29-1 and TRBJ2-7; no firm D call. V shed 4 bases and J shed 4 bases, with 14 bases lying between them. CDR1 and CDR2 from the germline V gene are SQVTM and ANQGSEA. This CDR3 is built from 13 residues. CDR3: CSVGPSTGYEQYF. The CDR3, as DNA: TGCAGCGTTGGACCCTCGACGGGTTACGAGCAGTACTTC.

V is TRBV3-1 and J is TRBJ1-1; D not resolved. CDR1 and CDR2 from the germline V gene are LGHDT and YNNKEL (reference sequence). Trimming cost V 4 bases and J 0 bases, with 12 bases left between them. CDR3 length: 15 amino acids. Here the CDR3 reads CASSPSPNMNTEAFF. In DNA, the CDR3 is TGTGCCAGCAGCCCAAGTCCTAACATGAACACTGAAGCTTTCTTT.

This clonotype was detected many times. This rearrangement joins TRBV29-1 to TRBJ2-3; the D gene is possibly TRBD1 (6 bases). V was pared by 3 bases and J by 0 bases, with 7 bases between. CDR3 length equals 13 residues. Germline V gene lookup returns CDR1 SQVTM and CDR2 ANQGSEA. The CDR3 nucleotides are TGCAGCGTTGATGGACAGAGCACAGATACGCAGTATTTT. Its protein is CSVDGQSTDTQYF.

This clonotype was observed a handful of times. The chain has TRBV4-3 and TRBJ1-4, with D perhaps TRBD1 (6 bases). Germline lookup yields CDR1 LGHNA and CDR2 YSLEER. Trimming left V 0 bases short and J 4 bases short, with 12 bases between. CDR3 length: 16 amino acids. CDR3 bases: TGCGCCAGCAGCCAAGATCACCAGGGGCTTAATGAAAAACTGTTTTTT. Amino acid sequence: CASSQDHQGLNEKLFF.

The chain links TRBV6-1 to TRBJ2-7, with 7 nucleotides matching TRBD1. From germline, CDR1 is MNHNS and CDR2 SASEGT. This CDR3 has 14 amino acids. V trimming: 10 bases; J trimming: 1 base; junction bases outside the gene matches: 10. The CDR3 loop is CANHRDRVSYEQYF. The CDR3 region has the DNA TGTGCCAACCACCGGGACAGAGTATCCTACGAGCAGTACTTC.

V gene TRBV4-2 combines with J gene TRBJ1-2; D is unresolved. Germline loops: CDR1 LGHNA, CDR2 YNFKEQ. This CDR3 region has 13 residues. V was pared by 1 base and J by 5 bases, with 8 bases between. The CDR3 coding sequence is TGTGCCAGCAGCCAAGCCGTGGGGTATGGCTACACCTTC. This codes for CASSQAVGYGYTF.

CDR3 DNA: TGCAGTGCTACTAGCGGGAGCGGGGAGACCCAGTACTTC. It translates to CSATSGSGETQYF. The genes are TRBV20-1 and TRBJ2-5; TRBD2 matches 10 bases. Looked up from germline, CDR1 is DFQATT and CDR2 is SNEGSKA (reference sequence). This CDR3 has 13 residues. V gave up 4 bases and J gave up 5 bases; unmatched junction bases: 4.

The chain couples TRBV12-3 or TRBV12-4 to TRBJ1-4, with 7 bases matching TRBD1. Germline trimming cut 7 bases from V and 7 bases from J; bases unmatched to any gene: 12. The CDR3 is made up of 15 amino acids. CDR3 in DNA: TGTGCCAGCACCCAAAAAGGCAGGGGGGGTGAAAAACTGTTTTTT. Amino acid sequence: CASTQKGRGGEKLFF.

The rearrangement links TRBV20-1 to TRBJ2-2; the D is unclear. This CDR3 has 13 residues. V lost 4 bases, J lost 0 bases, and 6 bases lay in between. The germline CDR1 and CDR2 sequences are DFQATT and SNEGSKA (reference sequence). CDR3 coding DNA: TGCAGTGCTATGGCACCGAACACCGGGGAGCTGTTTTTT. This encodes CSAMAPNTGELFF.